This TCR beta chain was captured by sequencing in a study of T cells in Graves' hyperthyroidism and ophthalmopathy. Study-level background: Peripheral blood was taken when the disease was first diagnosed, before any treatment began.

In its sample, this clonotype was seen many times. Together with thyroid ultrasound, orbital computed tomography, serum thyroxine and TRAb, clinical symptoms were used for diagnoses. Amplified regions were TCR beta CDR3 sequences from RNA transcripts. HTBI primers drove first-round RT-PCR of the TCR CDR3. TCRdb passed the multiplex PCR reads through MiXCR, listing each CDR3 protein once. Of roughly 550,000 distinct CDR3 sequences listed, 15% to 20% are singletons. This CDR3 is built from 15 residues. The V and J ends lost 4 bases and 7 bases, in that order; junction bases with no gene match: 12. Germline CDR1 and CDR2: MDHEN and SYDVKM.

This chain connects TRBV28 to TRBJ1-2; TRBD1 matches at 7 bases. This clonotype was obtained from a woman under 40 with Graves' ophthalmopathy. Material for sequencing was blood. The CDR3 here is CASSSWSGGNRGYTF. The CDR3 bases are TGTGCCAGCAGTTCATGGTCAGGGGGAAATCGTGGCTACACCTTC.